This is a list of T cell receptor beta chains from one sample in a study of shared clonotypes between healthy human individuals. Assay: immunoSEQ multiplex PCR; the TCRdb copy retains only in-frame clones and omits some. The repertoire holds about 1.1 million clones, with 70% to 85% as singletons. Source material: memory CD4+ T cells from PBMCs. Source of these receptors: a man aged 18 to 35 in good health. Some clones in this sample may be carry-over from other donors' samples. Each CDR3 is given with its conserved first and last residue. The D gene is left open where the match is weak. A clone size is listed for some rows: how often the clone was seen (once, few, many), or a class if it is expanded.

TRBV9	NA	NA	TRBJ2-2	CASSVVARTTGELFF	TGTGCCAGCAGCGTAGTGGCCCGGACCACCGGGGAGCTGTTTTTT
TRBV5-1	many	TRBD1	TRBJ1-2	CASSLAGQGSYGYTF	TGCGCCAGCAGCTTGGCCGGACAGGGGAGCTATGGCTACACCTTC
TRBV4-2	NA	NA	TRBJ1-2	CASSQEGQGKIYTF	TGTGCCAGCAGCCAAGAGGGTCAGGGAAAGATCTACACCTTC
TRBV5-6	NA	TRBD1	TRBJ1-1	CASSLLRTGGMNTEAFF	TGTGCCAGCAGCTTACTAAGAACAGGGGGAATGAACACTGAAGCTTTCTTT
TRBV2	many	NA	TRBJ1-4	CASKKDRPNEKLFF	TGTGCCAGCAAAAAAGACAGGCCTAATGAAAAACTGTTTTTT
TRBV28	NA	NA	TRBJ1-4	CASSLREKLFF	TGTGCCAGCAGTTTAAGAGAAAAACTGTTTTTT
TRBV6-5	NA	TRBD2	TRBJ2-2	CASSYQAGGVGELFF	TGTGCCAGCAGTTACCAAGCGGGGGGCGTCGGGGAGCTGTTTTTT
TRBV19	NA	NA	TRBJ2-1	CASSIDPEGSNEQFF	TGTGCCAGTAGTATAGATCCTGAGGGATCGAATGAGCAGTTCTTC
TRBV2	NA	NA	TRBJ1-3	CASSIVTDGNTIYF	TGTGCCAGCAGTATAGTAACAGACGGAAACACCATATATTTT
TRBV5-6	NA	TRBD2	TRBJ2-7	CASSSTYRLAGGSYEQYF	TGTGCCAGCAGCTCGACCTACAGACTAGCGGGAGGTTCCTACGAGCAGTACTTC
TRBV11-2	NA	NA	TRBJ2-5	CASSLSSVQETQYF	TGTGCCAGCAGCTTATCGTCGGTCCAAGAGACCCAGTACTTC
TRBV11-2	NA	NA	TRBJ1-1	CASSVQENTEAFF	TGTGCCAGCAGCGTACAAGAGAACACTGAAGCTTTCTTT
TRBV7-2	few	NA	TRBJ1-1	CASSLIGGSTEAFF	TGTGCCAGCAGCTTAATTGGGGGGAGCACTGAAGCTTTCTTT
TRBV27	NA	NA	TRBJ1-2	CASSQQALYGYTF	TGTGCCAGCAGCCAACAGGCACTCTATGGCTACACCTTC
TRBV13	NA	TRBD1	TRBJ2-2	CASSFQGTGFGELFF	TGTGCCAGCAGCTTCCAGGGGACAGGGTTCGGGGAGCTGTTTTTT
TRBV27	NA	TRBD1	TRBJ2-7	CASSYSGTGPYEQYF	TGTGCCAGCAGTTATTCCGGGACAGGGCCGTACGAGCAGTACTTC
TRBV28	NA	NA	TRBJ1-1	CASAWGGVPEAFF	TGTGCCAGCGCCTGGGGGGGGGTCCCTGAAGCTTTCTTT
TRBV19	NA	NA	TRBJ1-1	CASSIELNTEAFF	TGTGCCAGTAGTATAGAGCTTAACACTGAAGCTTTCTTT
TRBV27	once	NA	TRBJ1-4	CASSLLGPVGKLFF	TGTGCCAGCAGTTTACTGGGGCCCGTAGGAAAACTGTTTTTT
TRBV30	few	NA	TRBJ1-2	CAWSGDRSQAGYTF	TGTGCCTGGAGTGGCGACAGGTCCCAGGCTGGCTACACCTTC